These 12 T cell receptor beta chains were all obtained from the same sample, sequenced in a study of T cell changes during pregnancy in multiple sclerosis (dated by TCRdb to the late 2010s). Libraries were made using the immunoSEQ multiplex PCR assay. Drawn from immuneACCESS, this table holds only the in-frame rearrangements with V and J called that TCRdb kept. Clones are partly lost; checked studies trace under half to an unresolved V gene and leave the rest unexplained. The sample includes 55,000 to 70,000 clones, with around 90% observed a single time. Jointly, the top ten make up 0.29% of the sample. Material: CD4+ T cells from peripheral blood mononuclear cells, obtained after pregnancy. The receptor source for this set is a female donor with multiple sclerosis, enrolled in a pregnancy study.

This clone was counted at least ten times. The CDR3 nucleotides read TGTGCCACCAGCAGAGGGCACCAAGGGACTACAGAGAATGAGCAGTTCTTC. Its translation: CATSRGHQGTTENEQFF. This chain uses TRBV15 with TRBJ2-1; 7 bases fit TRBD2. Germline values: CDR1 LNHNV, CDR2 YYDKDF (reference sequence). The ends lost 1 base at V and 7 bases at J; junction bases unmatched: 13. CDR3 length: 17 residues.

CDR3 DNA: TGTGCCAGCAGCCCTGACAGGGAGAACACTGAAGCTTTCTTT. Protein sequence: CASSPDRENTEAFF. V is TRBV2 and J is TRBJ1-1, with TRBD1 matching over 7 bases. The CDR3 has 14 residues. V lost 6 bases to trimming and J lost 1 base; unmatched junction nucleotides: 5. Looked up from germline, CDR1 is SNHLY and CDR2 is FYNNEI. Filled out from reference TRBV2 and TRBJ1-1, the complete variable domain reads EPEVTQTPSHQVTQMGQEVILRCVPISNHLYFYWYRQILGQKVEFLVSFYNNEISEKSEIFDDQFSVERPDGSNFTLKIRSTKLEDSAMYFCASSPDRENTEAFFGQGTRLTVV.

The chain combines TRBV28 with TRBJ1-1; D might be TRBD1 (5 bases). V lost 4 bases to trimming and J lost 0 bases, with 12 bases between them. The CDR3 has 15 residues. Germline V gene data show CDR1 as MDHEN and CDR2 as SYDVKM. In DNA form, the CDR3 reads TGTGCCAGCAGTTCTCAGGGCAGGGTGAACACTGAAGCTTTCTTT. Protein product: CASSSQGRVNTEAFF.

The CDR3 is CAISDRGVGYNEQFF. CDR3 DNA: TGTGCCATCAGTGACAGGGGAGTGGGCTACAATGAGCAGTTCTTC. This chain joins TRBV10-3 and TRBJ2-1; D might be TRBD1 (6 bases). This CDR3 is built from 15 residues. Trimming pared 3 bases from V and 3 bases from J, leaving 12 bases between. Looked up from germline, CDR1 is ENHRY and CDR2 is SYGVKD.

The rearrangement joins TRBV27 to TRBJ2-7; 8 bases fit TRBD2. This CDR3 is built from 15 residues. Germline V gene sequence: CDR1 MNHEY, CDR2 SMNVEV (reference sequence). V lost 6 bases, J lost 3 bases, and 10 bases stayed unmatched. The CDR3 is CASRLGGETLYEQYF. The CDR3 DNA follows: TGTGCCAGCAGGCTCGGGGGGGAAACTCTCTACGAGCAGTACTTC.

The chain recombines TRBV14 with TRBJ2-2; TRBD1 aligns across 7 bases. V lost 5 bases, J lost 4 bases, and 10 bases stayed unmatched. Per the germline V gene, CDR1 is SGHDN and CDR2 is FVKESK. This CDR3 is 16 amino acids long. In nucleotides, the CDR3 is TGTGCCAGCAGCTTACTACAGGGGCCGGGCACCGGGGAGCTGTTTTTT. Its protein product is CASSLLQGPGTGELFF.

The genes are TRBV28 and TRBJ2-1; TRBD2 is a possible D gene (6 bases). Germline V gene sequence: CDR1 MDHEN, CDR2 SYDVKM. There are 14 residues in the CDR3. V gave up 3 bases and J gave up 7 bases, with 13 bases separating them. CDR3 protein: CASSFGGVKNEQFF. CDR3 in DNA: TGTGCCAGCAGTTTCGGGGGAGTAAAGAATGAGCAGTTCTTC.

The V call is TRBV5-4, the J call TRBJ1-2; D is ambiguous. CDR3 length: 13 residues. Trimming pared 1 base from V and 2 bases from J, leaving 6 bases between. Germline lookup yields CDR1 SGHNT and CDR2 YYREEE (reference sequence). The CDR3 here is CASSLPRNYGYTF. The CDR3 nucleotides read TGTGCCAGCAGCTTGCCCAGAAACTATGGCTACACCTTC.

The chain uses TRBV19 and TRBJ1-4; D gene ambiguous. The CDR3 covers 13 residues. Germline V gives CDR1 LNHDA, CDR2 SQIVND (reference sequence). Trimming removed 5 bases at V and 0 bases at J, with 4 bases between. The CDR3 sequence is CASSQATNEKLFF. In DNA, the CDR3 is TGTGCCAGTAGTCAGGCAACTAATGAAAAACTGTTTTTT.

The V and J genes are TRBV5-6 and TRBJ2-7; 13 bases are shared with TRBD2. Germline loops: CDR1 SGHDT, CDR2 YYEEEE. The CDR3 is 14 residues long. After removal of 5 bases from V and 13 bases from J, the junction contained 12 bases not matched to a gene. The CDR3 DNA is TGTGCCAGCAGTTATTGGACTAGCGGGAGAAACCGTTACTTC. Its translation: CASSYWTSGRNRYF. The variable domain in full, with the rest retrieved from reference TRBV5-6 and TRBJ2-7, is DAGVTQSPTHLIKTRGQQVTLRCSPKSGHDTVSWYQQALGQGPQFIFQYYEEEERQRGNFPDRFSGHQFPNYSSELNVNALLLGDSALYLCASSYWTSGRNRYFGPGTRLTVT.

This chain joins TRBV10-2 and TRBJ2-1; 11 bases line up with TRBD1. The CDR3 has 15 amino acids. From germline, CDR1 is WSHSY and CDR2 SAAADI. The J segment lost 8 bases and the V segment lost 4 bases, leaving 7 bases of the junction unmatched. Here the CDR3 reads CASSVRDRGWDEQFF. CDR3 coding DNA: TGCGCCAGCAGTGTGAGGGACAGGGGGTGGGATGAGCAGTTCTTC.

The chain couples TRBV5-5 to TRBJ1-2, with D hard to call. Trimming removed 1 base from V and 4 bases from J, with 5 bases in between. Germline values: CDR1 SGHKS, CDR2 YYEKEE (reference sequence). This CDR3 is 12 amino acids long. This CDR3 reads CASSLPSYGYTF. CDR3 in DNA: TGTGCCAGCAGCTTGCCATCCTATGGCTACACCTTC.